Presented here are 27 T cell receptor beta chains from one specimen sequenced in a study of CD8+CD57+ T cells in acquired aplastic anemia. Genomic DNA served as template for TCR beta VDJ and CDR3 profiling. Using its own MiXCR run on the reads, TCRdb lists one record per CDR3 protein. The sample yields fewer than 250,000 distinct CDR3 sequences, around half seen once. For sequencing, patients were chosen who had shown expansion of CD8+CD57+ cells by flow cytometry. Material: sorted CD4+, CD8+, or CD8+CD57+ T cells (not recorded which) from PBMCs. The receptors stem from a human donor with aplastic anemia.

The rearrangement links TRBV25-1 to TRBJ1-2; weak D call: TRBD1 (5 bases). The CDR3 length is 15 residues. Germline CDR1 is MGHDK and CDR2 is SYGVNS. The V and J ends lost 1 base and 8 bases respectively, with 17 bases between them. CDR3 sequence: CASSESPGSITGYTF. The CDR3 DNA follows: TGTGCCAGCAGTGAATCCCCAGGGAGTATTACAGGCTACACCTTC.

J is TRBJ2-7 and V is TRBV25-1; D remains ambiguous. V lost 2 bases, J lost 4 bases, and 6 bases lay in between. Germline-derived CDR1 and CDR2 are MGHDK and SYGVNS. This CDR3 spans 12 amino acids. CDR3 sequence (DNA): TGTGCCAGCAGTGAACAGAAATACGAGCAGTACTTC. Its translation: CASSEQKYEQYF.

V usage is TRBV9 and J usage is TRBJ2-5; TRBD2 matches at 7 bases. The germline CDR1 and CDR2 sequences are SGDLS and YYNGEE. The CDR3 length is 16 residues. The ends lost 4 bases at V and 0 bases at J; junction bases unmatched: 9. As DNA, the CDR3 is TGTGCCAGCAGCCCATCTAGCGGATCGTACCAAGAGACCCAGTACTTC. Translated, it gives CASSPSSGSYQETQYF.

This clonotype came up many times. The rearrangement links TRBV5-6 to TRBJ2-7; 7 positions agree with TRBD2. Germline CDR1 SGHDT, CDR2 YYEEEE. The CDR3 has 15 residues. Trimming took 2 bases from V and 0 from J; bases not matched to a gene: 5. Here the CDR3 DNA reads TGTGCCAGCAGCTTCCGGGAGGCCGTCTCCTACGAGCAGTACTTC. Protein: CASSFREAVSYEQYF.

The gene calls are TRBV20-1 and TRBJ1-1; possibly TRBD1 for D (5 bases). Germline V gene sequence: CDR1 DFQATT, CDR2 SNEGSKA (reference sequence). The CDR3 length is 15 residues. Deletions cut 3 bases from V and 0 bases from J, with 14 bases between. The CDR3 region has the DNA TGCAGTGCTAGCAGGGTAGCCAAAATGAACACTGAAGCTTTCTTT. It codes for CSASRVAKMNTEAFF.

The chain recombines TRBV19 with TRBJ1-6; 8 bases agree with TRBD1. CDR1 and CDR2 from the germline V gene are LNHDA and SQIVND (reference sequence). V dropped 6 bases and J dropped 8; count of bases not matched to a gene: 6. The CDR3 covers 14 residues. CDR3 loop: CASSDRGLYSPLHF. In nucleotides, the CDR3 is TGTGCCAGTAGCGACAGGGGCTTATATTCACCCCTCCACTTT.

This clonotype was seen ten or more times. The V call is TRBV5-1, the J call TRBJ2-2, with TRBD2 matching 10 bases. V shed 1 base and J 6 bases; nucleotides not matched to a gene: 3. Germline CDR1 reads SGHRS; CDR2 reads YFSETQ. The CDR3 runs 15 residues. CDR3 sequence reads: CASSLPSGSPGELFF. The CDR3, as DNA: TGCGCCAGCAGCTTGCCTAGCGGGAGTCCCGGGGAGCTGTTTTTT.

In the case of this clonotype: The final CDR3 position lacks the conserved phenylalanine or tryptophan, pointing to a likely read error. It is unclear where the CDR3 begins or ends on the DNA, so no DNA is shown, and the CDR3 is as TCRdb lists it. The chain recombines TRBV5-1 with TRBJ1-6. Germline lookup yields CDR1 SGHRS and CDR2 YFSETQ. The CDR3 numbers 8 amino acids, ends counted. CDR3 residues: CASSYRHS.

The gene calls are TRBV9 and TRBJ2-3; tentative D call: TRBD2 (6 bases). Germline values: CDR1 SGDLS, CDR2 YYNGEE. This CDR3 comprises 18 residues. Trimming took 3 bases from V and 6 from J, leaving 26 bases between them. The CDR3 DNA reads as TGTGCCAGCAGCGCCAGTGGGGCAGCCTGGGAGGTAGTGGATACGCAGTATTTT. Amino acids: CASSASGAAWEVVDTQYF.

Notes on this clonotype: A much larger clonotype is one base distant, so this may be a read error. This chain joins TRBV5-6 and TRBJ2-3; 10 bases map to TRBD1. The CDR3 has 18 residues. Germline loops: CDR1 SGHDT, CDR2 YYEEEE. Trimming cost V 4 bases and J 4 bases; bases outside gene matches: 15. The CDR3 nucleotides read TGTGCCAGCAGCACATACGGACAGGGGGGTACTAGCGCAGATACGCAGTATTTT. Translating gives CASSTYGQGGTSADTQYF.

The chain combines TRBV29-1 with TRBJ2-1; D unresolved. The CDR3 contains 10 residues. The V end was cut by 7 bases, the J end by 8 bases, with 9 bases between. Germline lookup yields CDR1 SQVTM and CDR2 ANQGSEA. The CDR3: CSGSIHEQFF. The CDR3, as DNA: TGCAGCGGCTCGATCCATGAGCAGTTCTTC.

This clonotype was seen more than once but under ten times. The V call is TRBV13, the J call TRBJ2-1; weak D call: TRBD2 (7 bases). The CDR3 is made up of 12 amino acids. Trimming stripped 6 bases from V and 7 bases from J, with 10 bases between. Germline CDR1 and CDR2: PRHDT and FYEKMQ (reference sequence). The chain's CDR3 is CASRGGGNEQFF. The CDR3 DNA sequence: TGTGCCAGCAGAGGGGGGGGGAATGAGCAGTTCTTC.

The CDR3 DNA follows: TGCGCCAGCAGCCAAGATTCCGGGCAATACACTGAAGCTTTCTTT. This gives the protein CASSQDSGQYTEAFF. The chain is built from TRBV4-1 and TRBJ1-1; no clear D. Germline CDR1 MGHRA, CDR2 YSYEKL. The CDR3 is 15 amino acids. Trimming took 0 bases from V and 3 from J, leaving 11 bases between them.

This clonotype was seen once. The chain combines TRBV7-2 with TRBJ2-7, with TRBD2 matching over 11 bases. Germline loops: CDR1 SGHTA, CDR2 FQGNSA. CDR3 length: 15 residues. J gave up 5 bases and V 0 bases, and 3 bases lay outside the gene matches. In DNA form, the CDR3 reads TGTGCCAGCAGCTTAGCACTAGCGGGGGTCCACGAGCAGTACTTC. This translates into CASSLALAGVHEQYF.

To note about this clonotype: This may be a read error, as it is one base from a much larger clone. The chain employs TRBV14 and TRBJ2-1; 8 bases fit TRBD2. From germline, CDR1 is SGHDN and CDR2 FVKESK. CDR3 length: 17 residues. CDR3 sequence: CASSQDLFSGNSNEQLF. DNA for the CDR3: TGTGCCAGCAGCCAAGATCTGTTTAGCGGGAATTCTAATGAGCAGCTCTTC.

The rearrangement uses TRBV2 and TRBJ2-7; either TRBD1 or TRBD2 may supply D (6 bases each). Between the trimmed V and J ends, which lost 4 bases and 5 bases, there was a span of 9 bases. The CDR3 is 12 amino acids. CDR1 is SNHLY and CDR2 is FYNNEI in the germline V gene. CDR3 nucleotide sequence: TGTGCCAGCAGTGGGGGGGCAGACGAGCAGTACTTC. This gives the protein CASSGGADEQYF. Using reference TRBV2 and TRBJ2-7 for the parts outside the CDR3, the full variable domain is EPEVTQTPSHQVTQMGQEVILRCVPISNHLYFYWYRQILGQKVEFLVSFYNNEISEKSEIFDDQFSVERPDGSNFTLKIRSTKLEDSAMYFCASSGGADEQYFGPGTRLTVT.

V is TRBV28 and J is TRBJ2-3; D gene unclear. V was clipped by 6 bases and J by 0 bases, with 10 bases between them. Per germline, CDR1 MDHEN and CDR2 SYDVKM. This CDR3 spans 14 amino acids. CDR3 sequence (DNA): TGTGCCAGCAGCAGATCTTCTAGCACAGATACGCAGTATTTT. Its protein is CASSRSSSTDTQYF.

The chain is built from TRBV7-6 and TRBJ2-1; tentative D call: TRBD1 (6 bases). This CDR3 comprises 15 residues. The germline V and J ends were trimmed by 2 bases and 3 bases, with 11 bases remaining between them. CDR1 and CDR2 from the germline V gene are SGHVS and FNYEAQ. The CDR3 spells CASSLLTGIYNEQFF. CDR3 in DNA: TGTGCCAGCAGCTTATTAACAGGGATCTACAATGAGCAGTTCTTC.

On this clonotype: The junction departs from the called germline gene at one end, perhaps through a read error. V usage is TRBV20-1 and J usage is TRBJ2-4; TRBD1 matches 7 bases. The germline V gene encodes CDR1 DFQATT and CDR2 SNEGSKA (reference sequence). The CDR3 runs 14 residues. The CDR3 sequence is CGARDRTRGRVQYF. DNA of the CDR3: TGCGGTGCTAGAGATCGTACTAGGGGGCGGGTTCAGTACTTC.

The chain links TRBV9 to TRBJ2-1; 10 nucleotides line up with TRBD2. The CDR3 sequence is 22 residues long. CDR1 SGDLS and CDR2 YYNGEE come from the germline V gene. V trimming: 4 bases; J trimming: 5 bases; junction bases outside the gene matches: 27. The CDR3 bases are TGTGCCAGCAGCATGAGGTCTTTATGGGTGGAGCGGGAGGGCCCTCGCCACAATGAGCAGTTCTTC. This encodes CASSMRSLWVEREGPRHNEQFF. The full variable domain, its missing parts supplied by reference TRBV9 and TRBJ2-1, is DSGVTQTPKHLITATGQRVTLRCSPRSGDLSVYWYQQSLDQGLQFLIQYYNGEERAKGNILERFSAQQFPDLHSELNLSSLELGDSALYFCASSMRSLWVEREGPRHNEQFFGPGTRLTVL.

This clonotype came up many times. V gene TRBV10-3 combines with J gene TRBJ2-5, with unresolved D. CDR3 size: 14 residues. V shed 8 bases and J shed 1 base, with 14 bases lying between them. From germline, CDR1 is ENHRY and CDR2 SYGVKD. CDR3 sequence: CAIGEWGSQETQYF. The CDR3 DNA reads as TGTGCCATCGGGGAATGGGGTTCCCAAGAGACCCAGTACTTC.

The V and J genes are TRBV4-1 and TRBJ2-5; D perhaps matches TRBD2 (6 bases). The V end lost 0 bases, the J end lost 1 base, and 9 bases lay between the germline ends. In germline, CDR1 is MGHRA, CDR2 YSYEKL. The CDR3 contains 15 residues. The CDR3 is CASSQDAGIQETQYF. CDR3 nucleotides: TGCGCCAGCAGCCAAGATGCGGGGATCCAAGAGACCCAGTACTTC.

As concerns this clonotype: A read error is likely, as this CDR3 ends without the conserved phenylalanine or tryptophan. V is TRBV7-2 and J is TRBJ1-5; D unresolved. Trimming shortened V by 3 bases and J by 0 bases, and 6 bases separated the two germline ends. Germline values: CDR1 SGHTA, CDR2 FQGNSA. The CDR3 sequence is 14 residues long. The CDR3, as DNA: TGTGCCAGCAGCTTGGAATATAGCAATCAGCCCCAGCATTCT. Amino acid sequence: CASSLEYSNQPQHS.

This clonotype has at least ten counts. The chain employs TRBV7-9 and TRBJ1-1, with unresolved D. Germline CDR1 and CDR2: SEHNR and FQNEAQ (reference sequence). The CDR3 length is 12 residues. V was clipped by 3 bases and J by 1 base, with 3 bases between them. The chain's CDR3 is CASSFRNTEAFF. For the CDR3, the DNA is TGTGCCAGCAGCTTTAGGAACACTGAAGCTTTCTTT.

This clonotype was counted many times. V usage is TRBV25-1 and J usage is TRBJ2-7; TRBD2 matches at 8 bases. This CDR3 is 15 amino acids long. Per germline, CDR1 MGHDK and CDR2 SYGVNS. Germline trimming cut 6 bases from V and 5 bases from J; bases unmatched to any gene: 12. In DNA, the CDR3 is TGTGCCAGCAGCCCCCGCGAGCGGGAGTTCGACGAGCAGTACTTC. Protein sequence: CASSPREREFDEQYF.

This chain links TRBV18 with TRBJ1-1; a possible D gene is TRBD1 (5 bases). Trimming left V 4 bases short and J 5 bases short, with 17 bases between. The CDR3 is 15 amino acids. From germline, CDR1 is KGHSH and CDR2 LQKENI. Here the CDR3 reads CASSHRLAGRTEAFF. CDR3 bases: TGTGCCAGCTCACACCGCCTGGCAGGGCGGACTGAAGCTTTCTTT.

In this sample, this clonotype turned up many times. V and J are TRBV7-9 and TRBJ1-1; D uncertain. Germline CDR1 SEHNR, CDR2 FQNEAQ (reference sequence). The CDR3 runs 15 residues. V was cut by 4 bases and J by 3 bases, with 15 bases left in between. The CDR3 sequence is CASSWWEGKDTEAFF. Here the CDR3 DNA reads TGTGCCAGCAGCTGGTGGGAGGGTAAGGACACTGAAGCTTTCTTT.